This TCR beta chain was observed in a study of blood T cell repertoires in COVID-19. At the level of the study: Collection of acute and convalescent COVID-19 samples took place in the United States, Italy and Spain.

The CDR3 runs 16 residues. The germline V gene has CDR1 ENHRY and CDR2 SYGVKD. Unmatched junction bases numbered 3, after V lost 3 bases and J lost 0 bases. The data were produced by immunoSEQ multiplex PCR, yet TCRdb's version contains in-frame clones alone and is incomplete. The table records approximately 250,000 clones, approximately 90% of them present only once. The TCR sequence derives from a woman in her thirties with acute COVID-19. The rearrangement links TRBV10-3 to TRBJ1-4, with 8 bases fitting TRBD1. Material: PBMCs or T cells enriched from blood (not recorded which). The CDR3 spells CAISDLQGATNEKLFF. CDR3 nucleotide sequence: TGTGCCATCAGTGATCTACAGGGGGCAACTAATGAAAAACTGTTTTTT.